This TCR beta chain originates from a study of T cells in Graves' hyperthyroidism and ophthalmopathy. The overall study: Peripheral blood specimens were obtained at initial diagnosis, prior to any treatment. Study results and limitations: Most thyroid-expanded clonotypes above 0.001 were also found in blood.

Aged 18 to 65, the patients had hyperthyroidism that was newly diagnosed and had lasted under 2 months. On the basis of clinical symptoms, serum thyroxine and TRAb, thyroid ultrasound and orbital computed tomography, diagnoses were made. Amplification yielded TCR beta CDR3 regions, with RNA transcripts as the source. HTBI primers were the set used in a first-round RT-PCR of the TCR CDR3. Each CDR3 protein gets one entry after TCRdb re-called the multiplex PCR reads with MiXCR. The sample includes some 460,000 distinct CDR3 sequences, 15% to 19% of them seen just once. This clonotype was recorded many times. Its cognate antigen is unknown. CDR3 length equals 16 residues. Germline V gene sequence: CDR1 MNHNY, CDR2 SVGAGI (reference sequence). Trimming took 0 bases from V and 3 from J; bases not matched to a gene: 7.

The source is a woman aged 18-29 years with Graves' hyperthyroidism. The chain carries TRBV6-6 and TRBJ2-7, with 8 bases fitting TRBD1. The specimen sequenced was blood. CDR3 sequence: CASSYSMRTGRYEQYF. The CDR3 region has the DNA TGTGCCAGCAGTTACTCGATGCGGACAGGGCGCTACGAGCAGTACTTC.